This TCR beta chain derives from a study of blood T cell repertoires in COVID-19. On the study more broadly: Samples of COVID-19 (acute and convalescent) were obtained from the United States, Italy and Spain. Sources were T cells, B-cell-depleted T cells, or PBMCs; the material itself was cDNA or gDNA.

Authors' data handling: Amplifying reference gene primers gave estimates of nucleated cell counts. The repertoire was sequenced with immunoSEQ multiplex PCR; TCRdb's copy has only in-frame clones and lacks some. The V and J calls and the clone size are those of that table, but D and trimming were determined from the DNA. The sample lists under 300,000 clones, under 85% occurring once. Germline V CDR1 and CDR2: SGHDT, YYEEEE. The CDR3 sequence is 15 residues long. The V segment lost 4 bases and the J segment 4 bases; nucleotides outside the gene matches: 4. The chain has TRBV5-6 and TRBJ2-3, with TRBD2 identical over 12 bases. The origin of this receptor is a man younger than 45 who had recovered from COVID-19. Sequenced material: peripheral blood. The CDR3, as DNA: TGTGCCAGCAGCCTAGCGGGGGGGCCCGCAGATACGCAGTATTTT. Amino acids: CASSLAGGPADTQYF.